This TCR beta chain was captured by sequencing in a study of CD8+CD57+ T cells in acquired aplastic anemia. It was genomic DNA that served as the template for profiling TCR beta VDJ and CDR3. TCRdb called the reads again in MiXCR, with one record for every CDR3 protein. Altogether around 170,000 distinct CDR3 sequences are present, 40% to 55% being singletons, with the ten largest covering 8% to 10%. Germline V gene sequence: CDR1 SGHRS, CDR2 YFSETQ. CDR3 size: 13 residues. V was trimmed by 5 bases and J by 3 bases, leaving 10 bases between them. In its sample, this clonotype was seen many times. Flow cytometry had shown expanded CD8+CD57+ cells in the patients chosen for sequencing. As a group, the patients uniformly had severe acquired aplastic anemia.

The V call is TRBV5-1, the J call TRBJ2-3; D may be TRBD1 (6 bases). The receptor was isolated from a human donor with aplastic anemia. The sample consisted of sorted CD4+, CD8+, or CD8+CD57+ T cells (not recorded which) from PBMCs. The CDR3 protein is CASSTGQTDTQYF. As DNA, the CDR3 is TGCGCCAGCAGTACGGGACAAACAGATACGCAGTATTTT.